This TCR beta chain originates from a study of blood T cell repertoires in COVID-19. Study-level information: Spain, Italy and the United States supplied samples that represented acute and convalescent COVID-19. The cDNA or gDNA used as material had been derived from T cells, B-cell-depleted T cells, or PBMCs.

The germline gives CDR1 LNHDA, CDR2 SQIVND (reference sequence). This CDR3 spans 14 amino acids. V lost 6 bases and J lost 1, with 10 bases in between. Authors' data handling: The authors estimated nucleated cell counts from reference gene primer amplification. Some clones are missing from TCRdb's copy, which holds only in-frame ones; the method was immunoSEQ multiplex PCR. D and trimming were read from the DNA, whereas the V and J calls and clone size are those reported in that table. In the table there are about 240,000 clones, roughly 88% of which are singletons. The chain combines TRBV19 with TRBJ1-5; D is possibly TRBD1 (5 bases). This TCR was sampled from a man older than 75 with acute or convalescent COVID-19. The material sequenced was peripheral blood. CDR3 loop: CASSWGDSNQPQHF. The CDR3 region has the DNA TGTGCCAGTAGCTGGGGGGACAGCAATCAGCCCCAGCATTTT.